This TCR beta chain was retrieved from a study of post-analysis software for immune sequencing data. Whole-study findings and limits: In patients, TRBV5-6, TRBV5-1 and TRBV20-1 belonged to roughly five TRBV segments found more frequently than in controls. Under F measure analysis, samples from one preparation batch co-clustered strongly.

This clonotype was observed many times. Its antigen is not known. Germline loops: CDR1 SGHTA, CDR2 FQGNSA. Unmatched junction bases numbered 3, after V lost 0 bases and J lost 7 bases. The CDR3 sequence is 16 residues long. Incorporated into the TCR beta cDNA libraries were unique molecular identifiers, which served to reduce PCR and sequencing biases. TCRdb re-derived calls from the PCR reads in MiXCR, one entry per CDR3 protein. This sample has roughly 800,000 distinct CDR3 sequences, with roughly 27% found just once. J is TRBJ1-6 and V is TRBV7-2, with TRBD1 identical over 10 bases. The sequenced sample was blood. This receptor was taken from a girl aged 10-17 years with multiple sclerosis. The CDR3 region is CASSLAGQGNNSPLHF. The DNA for the CDR3 is TGTGCCAGCAGCTTAGCGGGACAGGGGAACAATTCACCCCTCCACTTT.